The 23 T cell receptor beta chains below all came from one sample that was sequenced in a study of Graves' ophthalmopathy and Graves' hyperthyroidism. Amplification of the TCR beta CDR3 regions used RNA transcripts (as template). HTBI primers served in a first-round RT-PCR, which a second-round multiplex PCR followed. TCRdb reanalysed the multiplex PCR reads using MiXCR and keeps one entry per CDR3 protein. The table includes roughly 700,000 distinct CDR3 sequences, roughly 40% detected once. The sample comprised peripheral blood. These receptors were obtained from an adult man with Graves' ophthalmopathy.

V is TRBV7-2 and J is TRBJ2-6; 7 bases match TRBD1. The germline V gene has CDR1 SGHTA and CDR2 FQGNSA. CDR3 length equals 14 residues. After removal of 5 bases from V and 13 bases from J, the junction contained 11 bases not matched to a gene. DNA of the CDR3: TGTGCCAGCAGCCTCCGGACAGGTGGCAGGGTCCTGACTTTC. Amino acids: CASSLRTGGRVLTF.

The CDR3 coding sequence is TGCAGTGCTAGAGTAGCTAGCGGGAGTCAGTACTTC. It is translated as CSARVASGSQYF. V usage is TRBV20-1 and J usage is TRBJ2-5; 10 bases are a match to TRBD2. CDR1 DFQATT and CDR2 SNEGSKA come from the germline V gene (reference sequence). The CDR3 runs 12 residues. After removal of 1 base from V and 11 bases from J, the junction contained 4 bases not matched to a gene.

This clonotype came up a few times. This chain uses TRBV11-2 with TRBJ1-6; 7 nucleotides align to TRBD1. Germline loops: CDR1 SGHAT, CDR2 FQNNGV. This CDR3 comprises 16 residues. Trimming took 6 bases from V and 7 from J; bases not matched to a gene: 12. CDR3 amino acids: CASSSQGLSGNSPLHF. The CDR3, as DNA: TGTGCCAGCAGTTCACAGGGGTTGAGTGGAAATTCACCCCTCCACTTT.

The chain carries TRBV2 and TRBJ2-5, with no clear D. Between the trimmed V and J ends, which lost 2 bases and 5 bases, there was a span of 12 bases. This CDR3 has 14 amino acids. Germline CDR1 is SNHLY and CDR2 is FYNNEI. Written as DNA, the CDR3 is TGTGCCAGCAGTGAAAGGTCTGGGGATGAGACCCAGTACTTC. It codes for CASSERSGDETQYF. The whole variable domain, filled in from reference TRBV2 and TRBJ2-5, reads EPEVTQTPSHQVTQMGQEVILRCVPISNHLYFYWYRQILGQKVEFLVSFYNNEISEKSEIFDDQFSVERPDGSNFTLKIRSTKLEDSAMYFCASSERSGDETQYFGPGTRLLVL.

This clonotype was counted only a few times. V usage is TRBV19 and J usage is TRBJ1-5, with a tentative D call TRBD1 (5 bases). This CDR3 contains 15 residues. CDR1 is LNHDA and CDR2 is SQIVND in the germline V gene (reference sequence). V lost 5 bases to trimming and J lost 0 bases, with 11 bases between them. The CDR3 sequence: CASSFRDVSNQPQHF. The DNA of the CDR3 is TGTGCCAGTAGTTTCCGGGACGTTAGCAATCAGCCCCAGCATTTT.

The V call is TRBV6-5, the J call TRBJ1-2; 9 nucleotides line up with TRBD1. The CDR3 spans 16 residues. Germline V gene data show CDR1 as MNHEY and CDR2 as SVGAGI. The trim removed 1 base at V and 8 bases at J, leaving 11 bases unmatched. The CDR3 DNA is TGTGCCAGCAGTTACTTCAATCCGGGACAGGGAGAAGGCTACACCTTC. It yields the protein CASSYFNPGQGEGYTF.

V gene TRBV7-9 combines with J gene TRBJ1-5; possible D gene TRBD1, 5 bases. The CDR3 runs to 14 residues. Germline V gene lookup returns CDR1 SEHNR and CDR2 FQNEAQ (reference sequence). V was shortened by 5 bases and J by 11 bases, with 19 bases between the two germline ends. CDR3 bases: TGTGCCAGCAGCGCTCGGGGGAACCAAGAGACCCAGCATTTT. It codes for CASSARGNQETQHF. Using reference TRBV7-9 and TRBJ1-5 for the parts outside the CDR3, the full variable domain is DTGVSQNPRHKITKRGQNVTFRCDPISEHNRLYWYRQTLGQGPEFLTYFQNEAQLEKSRLLSDRFSAERPKGSFSTLEIQRTEQGDSAMYLCASSARGNQETQHFGDGTRLSIL.

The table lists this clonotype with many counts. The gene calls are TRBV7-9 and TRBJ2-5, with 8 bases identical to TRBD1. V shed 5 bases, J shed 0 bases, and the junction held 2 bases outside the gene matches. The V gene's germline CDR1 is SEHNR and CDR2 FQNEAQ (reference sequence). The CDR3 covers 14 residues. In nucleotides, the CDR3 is TGTGCCAGCAGCCGACAGGGGAACCAAGAGACCCAGTACTTC. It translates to CASSRQGNQETQYF.

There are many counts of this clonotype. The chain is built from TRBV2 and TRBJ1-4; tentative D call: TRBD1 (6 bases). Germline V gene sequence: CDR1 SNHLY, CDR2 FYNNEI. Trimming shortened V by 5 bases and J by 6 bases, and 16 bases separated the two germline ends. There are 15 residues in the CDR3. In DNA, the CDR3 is TGTGCCAGCAGTATGGGGGCCACCCCGTATGAAAAACTGTTTTTT. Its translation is CASSMGATPYEKLFF.

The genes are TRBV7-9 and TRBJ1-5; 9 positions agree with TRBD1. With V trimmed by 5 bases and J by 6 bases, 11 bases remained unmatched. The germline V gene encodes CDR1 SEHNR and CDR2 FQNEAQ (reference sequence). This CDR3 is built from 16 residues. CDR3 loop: CASSQEGQGGVQPQHF. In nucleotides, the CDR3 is TGTGCCAGCAGCCAAGAGGGACAGGGTGGTGTTCAGCCCCAGCATTTT.

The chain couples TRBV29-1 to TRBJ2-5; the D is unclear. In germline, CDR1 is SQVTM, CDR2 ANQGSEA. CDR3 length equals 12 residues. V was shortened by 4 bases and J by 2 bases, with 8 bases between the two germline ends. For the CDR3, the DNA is TGCAGCGTTGGAGAACTTCAAGAGACCCAGTACTTC. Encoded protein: CSVGELQETQYF.

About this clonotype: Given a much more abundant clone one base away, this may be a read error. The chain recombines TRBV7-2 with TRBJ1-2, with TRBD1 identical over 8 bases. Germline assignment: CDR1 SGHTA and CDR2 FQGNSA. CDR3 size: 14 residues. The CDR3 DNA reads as TGTGCCAGCAGCTTGAACAGGGGGTATTATGGCCACACCTTC. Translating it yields CASSLNRGYYGHTF.

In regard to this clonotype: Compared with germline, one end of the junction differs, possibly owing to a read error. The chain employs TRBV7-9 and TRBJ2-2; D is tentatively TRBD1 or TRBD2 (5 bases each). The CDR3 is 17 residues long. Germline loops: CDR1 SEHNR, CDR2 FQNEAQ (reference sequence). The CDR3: CASSQVAPTANTGELFF. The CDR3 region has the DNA TGCGCCAGCAGCCAAGTAGCGCCGACAGCCAACACCGGGGAGCTGTTTTTT.

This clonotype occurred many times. CDR3 protein: CATSRDLGGSSYEQYF. The CDR3 DNA sequence: TGTGCCACCAGCAGAGATCTCGGGGGCAGCTCCTACGAGCAGTACTTC. The chain recombines TRBV15 with TRBJ2-7; D is possibly TRBD1 or TRBD2 (6 bases each). This CDR3 spans 16 amino acids. V was cut by 0 bases and J by 0 bases, with 12 bases left in between. In germline, CDR1 is LNHNV, CDR2 YYDKDF (reference sequence).

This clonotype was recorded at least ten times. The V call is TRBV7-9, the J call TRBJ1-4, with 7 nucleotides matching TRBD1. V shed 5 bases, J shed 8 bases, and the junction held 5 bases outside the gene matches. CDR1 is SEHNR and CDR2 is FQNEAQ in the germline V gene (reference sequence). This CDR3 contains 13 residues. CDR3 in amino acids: CASSLDRAEKLFF. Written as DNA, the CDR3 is TGTGCCAGCAGCCTCGACAGGGCGGAAAAACTGTTTTTT. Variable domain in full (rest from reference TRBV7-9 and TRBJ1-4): DTGVSQNPRHKITKRGQNVTFRCDPISEHNRLYWYRQTLGQGPEFLTYFQNEAQLEKSRLLSDRFSAERPKGSFSTLEIQRTEQGDSAMYLCASSLDRAEKLFFGSGTQLSVL.

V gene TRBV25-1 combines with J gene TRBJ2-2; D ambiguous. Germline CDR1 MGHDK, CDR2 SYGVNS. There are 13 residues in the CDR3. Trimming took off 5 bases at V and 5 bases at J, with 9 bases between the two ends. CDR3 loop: CASSYEQTGELFF. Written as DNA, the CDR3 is TGTGCCAGCAGTTACGAACAAACCGGGGAGCTGTTTTTT.

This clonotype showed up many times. CDR3 in DNA: TGTGCCAGTAGTATTGCCGGGACAGGGCCGGCCCAGTACTTC. This encodes CASSIAGTGPAQYF. The rearrangement links TRBV19 to TRBJ2-5; 9 bases are a match to TRBD1. Germline values: CDR1 LNHDA, CDR2 SQIVND (reference sequence). The CDR3 is 14 amino acids. The junction had 8 bases not matched to a gene; V was cut back by 3 bases and J by 9 bases.

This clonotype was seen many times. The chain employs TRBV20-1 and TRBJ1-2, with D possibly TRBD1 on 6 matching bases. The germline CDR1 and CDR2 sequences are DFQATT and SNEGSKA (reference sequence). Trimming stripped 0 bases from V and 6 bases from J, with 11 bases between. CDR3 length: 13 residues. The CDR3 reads CSARENTGNGYTF. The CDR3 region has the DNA TGCAGTGCTAGAGAAAACACAGGGAATGGCTACACCTTC.

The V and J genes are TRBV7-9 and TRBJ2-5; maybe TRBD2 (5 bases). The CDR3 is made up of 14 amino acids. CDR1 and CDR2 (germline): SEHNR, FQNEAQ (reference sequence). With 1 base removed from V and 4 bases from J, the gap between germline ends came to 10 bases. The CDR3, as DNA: TGTGCCAGCAGCTTAGATCGGGCGGGAGAGACCCAGTACTTC. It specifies CASSLDRAGETQYF. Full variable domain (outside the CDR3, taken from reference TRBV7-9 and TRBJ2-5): DTGVSQNPRHKITKRGQNVTFRCDPISEHNRLYWYRQTLGQGPEFLTYFQNEAQLEKSRLLSDRFSAERPKGSFSTLEIQRTEQGDSAMYLCASSLDRAGETQYFGPGTRLLVL.

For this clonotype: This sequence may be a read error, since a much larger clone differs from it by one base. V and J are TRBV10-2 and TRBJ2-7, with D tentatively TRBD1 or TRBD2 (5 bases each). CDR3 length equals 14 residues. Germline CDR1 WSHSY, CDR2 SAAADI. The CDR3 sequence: CASSESPGSYERYF. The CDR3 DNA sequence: TGCGCCAGCAGTGAGTCTCCAGGGAGCTACGAGCGGTACTTC.

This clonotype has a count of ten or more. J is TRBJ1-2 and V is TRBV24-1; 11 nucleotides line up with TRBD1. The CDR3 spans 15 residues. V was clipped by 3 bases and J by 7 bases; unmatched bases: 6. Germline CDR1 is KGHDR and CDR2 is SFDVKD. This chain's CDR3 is CATSDPAGTGGGYTF. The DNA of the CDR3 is TGTGCCACCAGTGATCCCGCCGGGACAGGGGGTGGCTACACCTTC.

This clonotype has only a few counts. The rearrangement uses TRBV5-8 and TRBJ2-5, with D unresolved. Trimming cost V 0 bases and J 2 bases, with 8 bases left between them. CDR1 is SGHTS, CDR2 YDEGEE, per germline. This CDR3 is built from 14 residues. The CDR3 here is CASSLESGQETQYF. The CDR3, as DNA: TGTGCCAGCAGCTTGGAGTCAGGACAAGAGACCCAGTACTTC.

CDR3 amino acids: CASTLAGGVGELFF. CDR3 in DNA: TGTGCCAGCACCCTAGCGGGAGGCGTCGGGGAGCTGTTTTTT. The chain couples TRBV25-1 to TRBJ2-2; 11 nucleotides line up with TRBD2. Per the germline V gene, CDR1 is MGHDK and CDR2 is SYGVNS. The CDR3 has 14 amino acids. V was pared by 7 bases and J by 7 bases, with 5 bases of the junction left unmatched. Full variable domain (outside the CDR3, taken from reference TRBV25-1 and TRBJ2-2): EADIYQTPRYLVIGTGKKITLECSQTMGHDKMYWYQQDPGMELHLIHYSYGVNSTEKGDLSSESTVSRIRTEHFPLTLESARPSHTSQYLCASTLAGGVGELFFGEGSRLTVL.